One and the same sample provided the 21 T cell receptor beta chains below, sequenced in a study of control samples from healthy donors and cancer patients. The table came from immunoSEQ multiplex PCR; TCRdb's copy has only in-frame clones and leaves some out. This sample has 120,000 to 150,000 clones, with under 95% found just once. The specimen was blood. These receptors were taken from a man between 18 and 29 years old in good health.

This chain connects TRBV6-5 to TRBJ2-5; no clear D gene. Germline CDR1 reads MNHEY; CDR2 reads SVGAGI. Trimming stripped 3 bases from V and 3 bases from J, with 11 bases between. The CDR3 loop spans 14 amino acids. CDR3 loop: CASSYPQDEETQYF. The CDR3 DNA follows: TGTGCCAGCAGTTATCCGCAGGACGAAGAGACCCAGTACTTC.

J is TRBJ1-5 and V is TRBV4-2; no clear D gene. This CDR3 region has 15 residues. Germline CDR1 is LGHNA and CDR2 is YNFKEQ. V dropped 2 bases and J dropped 3 bases, with 11 bases sitting between them. For the CDR3, the DNA is TGTGCCAGCAGCCAATCCCCGGGCCTCAATCAGCCCCAGCATTTT. The encoded protein is CASSQSPGLNQPQHF.

The genes are TRBV12-3 or TRBV12-4 and TRBJ2-3; D ambiguous. This CDR3 is 11 amino acids long. V was cut by 5 bases and J by 2 bases, with 2 bases left in between. This CDR3 is CASSNTDTQYF. The CDR3 coding sequence is TGTGCCAGCAGTAACACAGATACGCAGTATTTT.

The chain uses TRBV7-6 and TRBJ2-2; D tentatively fits TRBD1 or TRBD2 (6 bases each). The V end was cut by 3 bases, the J end by 6 bases, with 23 bases between. Germline V gene data show CDR1 as SGHVS and CDR2 as FNYEAQ. This CDR3 contains 18 residues. The CDR3 here is CASSFRFMGGRRAGELFF. In DNA, the CDR3 is TGTGCCAGCAGCTTCCGCTTTATGGGGGGCCGGCGCGCCGGGGAGCTGTTTTTT.

The rearrangement links TRBV5-1 to TRBJ2-2; D ambiguous. Trimming removed 9 bases from V and 4 bases from J, with 10 bases in between. CDR1 is SGHRS, CDR2 YFSETQ, per germline. This CDR3 is built from 12 residues. The CDR3 bases are TGCGCCATCGAGACTGGCACCGGGGAGCTGTTTTTT. This gives the protein CAIETGTGELFF.

The chain has TRBV11-2 and TRBJ2-7; D uncertain. V gave up 1 base and J gave up 1 base, with 8 bases separating them. The CDR3 spans 14 residues. From germline, CDR1 is SGHAT and CDR2 FQNNGV. The CDR3 here is CASSLVGASYEQYF. The DNA of the CDR3 is TGTGCCAGCAGCTTAGTCGGAGCTTCCTACGAGCAGTACTTC.

The V gene is TRBV11-2, the J gene TRBJ1-1; D unclear. The V gene's germline CDR1 is SGHAT and CDR2 FQNNGV. The V end lost 1 base, the J end lost 1 base, and 10 bases lay between the germline ends. CDR3 length equals 15 residues. For the CDR3, the DNA is TGTGCCAGCAGCTTAGTCCCGAGTGGGAACACTGAAGCTTTCTTT. Amino acids: CASSLVPSGNTEAFF.

The table lists this clone with a few counts. V is TRBV18 and J is TRBJ2-4; 8 bases are shared with TRBD1. The germline CDR1 and CDR2 sequences are KGHSH and LQKENI. The V gene end was trimmed by 3 bases and the J gene end by 4 bases; junction bases not matched to a gene: 5. The CDR3 runs to 15 residues. This CDR3 is CASSPDRVGKNIQYF. DNA of the CDR3: TGTGCCAGCTCACCGGACAGGGTCGGGAAAAACATTCAGTACTTC.

This clone was observed a handful of times. This chain connects TRBV3-1 (or the pseudogene TRBV3-2) to TRBJ1-5, with D possibly being TRBD1 (5 bases). CDR1 and CDR2 (germline): LGHDT, YNNKEL (reference sequence). V lost 2 bases and J lost 5, with 10 bases in between. The length of the CDR3 is 14 residues. The CDR3 sequence: CASSQQGSDQPQHF. The CDR3 region has the DNA TGTGCCAGCAGCCAACAGGGATCCGATCAGCCCCAGCATTTT.

This clone appeared a single time. The gene calls are TRBV19 and TRBJ2-1; 7 positions agree with TRBD2. Germline CDR1 LNHDA, CDR2 SQIVND (reference sequence). V lost 7 bases to trimming and J lost 4 bases; unmatched junction nucleotides: 4. The CDR3 length is 13 residues. CDR3 nucleotides: TGTGCCAGTAACCCAGCGGGGTACAATGAGCAGTTCTTC. Amino acids: CASNPAGYNEQFF. The full variable domain, completed using reference TRBV19 and TRBJ2-1, is DGGITQSPKYLFRKEGQNVTLSCEQNLNHDAMYWYRQDPGQGLRLIYYSQIVNDFQKGDIAEGYSVSREKKESFPLTVTSAQKNPTAFYLCASNPAGYNEQFFGPGTRLTVL.

For this clone: At the DNA level, this CDR3 is encoded by other sequences in the same sample as well. The chain links TRBV19 to TRBJ2-1, with D uncertain. Germline CDR1 LNHDA, CDR2 SQIVND (reference sequence). V shed 3 bases and J shed 10 bases, with 7 bases lying between them. This CDR3 spans 11 amino acids. The CDR3 spells CASSIEVEQFF. The CDR3 nucleotides read TGTGCCAGTAGTATTGAGGTCGAGCAGTTCTTC.

The V gene is TRBV30, the J gene TRBJ1-6; tentative D call: TRBD1 (6 bases). In germline, CDR1 is GTSNPN, CDR2 SVGIG (reference sequence). V was shortened by 3 bases and J by 5 bases, with 20 bases between the two germline ends. This CDR3 spans 17 amino acids. CDR3: CAWRDEQGPIHNSPLHF. Written as DNA, the CDR3 is TGTGCCTGGAGGGATGAACAGGGCCCAATACATAATTCACCCCTCCACTTT.

The chain links TRBV10-2 to TRBJ2-1; no reliable D call. The CDR3 loop spans 14 amino acids. V dropped 6 bases and J dropped 7 bases, with 16 bases sitting between them. Germline CDR1 WSHSY, CDR2 SAAADI. The CDR3 bases are TGCGCCAGCAGCTTAAGGTTAGGAAAAAATGAGCAGTTCTTC. It yields the protein CASSLRLGKNEQFF.

The CDR3 is CASSFWDRVAYGYTF. CDR3 nucleotide sequence: TGTGCCAGCAGCTTCTGGGACAGGGTGGCCTATGGCTACACCTTC. This chain uses TRBV5-6 with TRBJ1-2, with TRBD1 identical over 9 bases. The CDR3 runs 15 residues. V lost 2 bases and J lost 4; bases outside the gene matches: 6. Looked up from germline, CDR1 is SGHDT and CDR2 is YYEEEE.

The V call is TRBV4-2, the J call TRBJ2-1; 15 bases match TRBD2. V was clipped by 0 bases and J by 6 bases; unmatched bases: 3. This CDR3 is built from 17 residues. From germline, CDR1 is LGHNA and CDR2 YNFKEQ. The CDR3 reads CASSQDRTSGRGNEQFF. CDR3 DNA: TGTGCCAGCAGCCAAGATCGGACTAGCGGGAGGGGCAATGAGCAGTTCTTC.

The rearrangement links TRBV7-9 to TRBJ2-2; D might be TRBD2 (5 bases). V was clipped by 2 bases and J by 1 base, with 11 bases between them. From germline, CDR1 is SEHNR and CDR2 FQNEAQ (reference sequence). The CDR3 runs to 16 residues. The CDR3, as DNA: TGTGCCAGCAGCTTAATATTCGGGGTGAACACCGGGGAGCTGTTTTTT. The encoded protein is CASSLIFGVNTGELFF.

The gene calls are TRBV6-2 or TRBV6-3 and TRBJ2-3; TRBD1 matches at 7 bases. The CDR3 sequence is 15 residues long. V dropped 2 bases and J dropped 4; count of bases not matched to a gene: 6. Per the germline V gene, CDR1 is MNHEY and CDR2 is SVGEGT. The CDR3 loop is CASSYARQGADTQYF. The CDR3 bases are TGTGCCAGCAGTTACGCCCGACAGGGTGCAGATACGCAGTATTTT.

In its sample, this clone was seen once. J is TRBJ1-6 and V is TRBV11-1; tentative D call: TRBD1 (5 bases). Trimming took 7 bases from V and 9 from J, leaving 16 bases between them. CDR1 is SGHAT and CDR2 is FQDESV in the germline V gene (reference sequence). This CDR3 contains 14 residues. DNA of the CDR3: TGTGCCAGCACTCCCGGGACGGTGGCTTCACCCCTCCACTTT. Protein product: CASTPGTVASPLHF.

This chain connects TRBV28 to TRBJ1-4; 7 bases are a match to TRBD1. V lost 5 bases to trimming and J lost 8 bases; unmatched junction nucleotides: 11. Per germline, CDR1 MDHEN and CDR2 SYDVKM. The CDR3 extends over 15 amino acids. DNA of the CDR3: TGTGCCAGCAGTCCCCTGGGACAGAATAAGGAAAAACTGTTTTTT. The encoded protein is CASSPLGQNKEKLFF.

The V gene is TRBV19, the J gene TRBJ1-1; no clear D. Trimming took 8 bases from V and 7 from J, leaving 14 bases between them. Germline V CDR1 and CDR2: LNHDA, SQIVND (reference sequence). The CDR3 spans 12 residues. The CDR3 sequence: CASGFRTGEAFF. The CDR3 region has the DNA TGTGCCAGTGGGTTCCGAACGGGTGAAGCTTTCTTT.

The chain links TRBV4-2 to TRBJ2-7; 9 nucleotides line up with TRBD2. The CDR3 runs to 15 residues. V lost 0 bases to trimming and J lost 5 bases; unmatched junction nucleotides: 5. Germline lookup yields CDR1 LGHNA and CDR2 YNFKEQ. CDR3 amino acids: CASSQDRREGDEQYF. For the CDR3, the DNA is TGTGCCAGCAGCCAAGACAGGCGGGAGGGCGACGAGCAGTACTTC.